The clone carrying this T cell receptor (beta chain) was recorded many times. Its antigen is not known. This sample was taken from a study of prognosis after radiotherapy for stage I lung cancer. Study summary: Some 14 men and more than 5 women, aged about 53 to 95 and with a median age of around 79 years, made up the patients. A few patients developed post-radiotherapy distant metastases at median around seven months; about 15 had no significant progression. Study-wide findings and caveats: As reported, TRBV and TRBJ gene usage differed between patients who had metastases and those who did not. In patients who developed distant metastases, Shannon entropy measured after stereotactic body radiation therapy was lower, and baseline Shannon entropy was not associated with metastases.

Two rounds of multiplex PCR amplified TCR beta CDR3 from genomic DNA. First-round PCR used primers specific to each TRBV and TRBJ gene. One entry per CDR3 protein results from TCRdb running MiXCR on the multiplex PCR reads. The table includes roughly 13,000 distinct CDR3 sequences, approximately 50% detected once. The CDR3 contains 11 residues. Trimming left V 5 bases short and J 9 bases short, with 9 bases between. In germline, CDR1 is KGHDR, CDR2 SFDVKD. This material consisted of PBMCs, taken before or after stereotactic body radiation therapy (not recorded which). The J gene is TRBJ1-1, the V gene TRBV24-1; D possibly corresponds to TRBD1 (6 bases). This TCR came from a donor aged 50 or older with non-small cell lung cancer. This CDR3 is CATSAQGKAFF. CDR3 sequence (DNA): TGTGCCACCAGTGCACAGGGTAAAGCTTTCTTT.